The next 18 T cell receptor beta chains were all read from a single sample in a study of T cells in Graves' hyperthyroidism and ophthalmopathy. Regions amplified from RNA transcripts were the TCR beta CDR3 regions. Researchers ran a first-round RT-PCR on the TCR CDR3 using the HTBI primer set. TCRdb called the multiplex PCR reads again in MiXCR, with one record for every CDR3 protein. The sample includes about 500,000 distinct CDR3 sequences, about a sixth of them seen just once. The sequenced sample consisted of blood. These receptors were obtained from a woman between 18 and 30 years old with Graves' ophthalmopathy.

This clonotype has ten or more counts. The chain employs TRBV29-1 and TRBJ1-1, with D possibly being TRBD1 (6 bases). V was pared by 5 bases and J by 4 bases, with 14 bases between. This CDR3 has 13 amino acids. From germline, CDR1 is SQVTM and CDR2 ANQGSEA. The CDR3 coding sequence is TGCAGCGTTATCTGGGGGCTGGGCACTGAAGCTTTCTTT. Amino acid sequence: CSVIWGLGTEAFF.

This clonotype was detected ten times or more. This chain connects TRBV30 to TRBJ2-1; no clear D. Germline CDR1 is GTSNPN and CDR2 is SVGIG (reference sequence). The CDR3 contains 15 residues. Trimming left V 3 bases short and J 4 bases short, with 16 bases between. For the CDR3, the DNA is TGTGCCTGGAGCCCGATTGGGGTTTTGTACAATGAGCAGTTCTTC. Translating gives CAWSPIGVLYNEQFF.

Worth noting for this clonotype: A read error may be the cause here, since a much bigger clone is one base away. The chain employs TRBV4-1 and TRBJ2-1, with D maybe TRBD2 (6 bases). CDR3 size: 18 residues. The germline V and J ends were trimmed by 0 bases and 2 bases, with 17 bases remaining between them. Germline assignment: CDR1 MGHRA and CDR2 YSYEKL. The CDR3 region is CASSQDALGGSPYNEQFF. CDR3 coding DNA: TGCGCCAGCAGCCAAGATGCGCTAGGAGGGAGCCCCTACAATGAGCAGTTCTTC.

This chain connects TRBV10-3 to TRBJ2-1; 12 bases are a match to TRBD2. V trimming: 6 bases; J trimming: 5 bases; junction bases outside the gene matches: 8. Germline CDR1 is ENHRY and CDR2 is SYGVKD. CDR3 size: 16 residues. The CDR3 region is CAISRLAGAEDNEQFF. The CDR3 DNA follows: TGTGCCATCAGCCGACTAGCGGGAGCGGAAGACAATGAGCAGTTCTTC.

This clonotype showed up many times. This chain links TRBV5-1 with TRBJ1-1; D gene ambiguous. The V and J ends lost 4 bases and 0 bases respectively, with 10 bases between them. Germline values: CDR1 SGHRS, CDR2 YFSETQ. CDR3 length equals 14 residues. The CDR3 coding sequence is TGCGCCAGCAGCAGAGGGAACCTGAACACTGAAGCTTTCTTT. Translation gives CASSRGNLNTEAFF.

This clonotype was observed a few times. The V call is TRBV7-9, the J call TRBJ2-5, with a weak D call TRBD2 (6 bases). V was shortened by 2 bases and J by 4 bases, with 17 bases between the two germline ends. Germline V gene data show CDR1 as SEHNR and CDR2 as FQNEAQ (reference sequence). The CDR3 runs 16 residues. This CDR3 reads CASSLTGPRGRETQYF. The DNA for the CDR3 is TGTGCCAGCAGCTTAACGGGCCCGCGGGGTCGAGAGACCCAGTACTTC.

V is TRBV20-1 and J is TRBJ2-2; 13 bases are a match to TRBD2. J was trimmed by 5 bases and V by 0 bases; bases with no gene match: 6. Germline CDR1 reads DFQATT; CDR2 reads SNEGSKA (reference sequence). The CDR3 loop spans 17 amino acids. The CDR3 region is CSARDELAGGPTGELFF. CDR3 nucleotide sequence: TGCAGTGCTAGAGATGAACTAGCGGGAGGGCCGACCGGGGAGCTGTTTTTT.

This clonotype has a count of ten or more. V is TRBV11-2 and J is TRBJ1-1; D gene unclear. CDR1 is SGHAT and CDR2 is FQNNGV in the germline V gene. V lost 1 base and J lost 0, with 3 bases in between. This CDR3 is built from 13 residues. For the CDR3, the DNA is TGTGCCAGCAGCTTAGTTCTGAACACTGAAGCTTTCTTT. Its protein is CASSLVLNTEAFF.

This clonotype was picked up many times. This chain links TRBV28 with TRBJ2-1; no reliable D call. The CDR3 spans 15 residues. Germline V gene sequence: CDR1 MDHEN, CDR2 SYDVKM. V dropped 2 bases and J dropped 8 bases, with 16 bases sitting between them. The CDR3 DNA reads as TGTGCCAGCAGTTTACTTGGGCTACCCGAGGATGAGCAGTTCTTC. Amino acid sequence: CASSLLGLPEDEQFF.

The sample holds a few counts of this clonotype. The chain links TRBV9 to TRBJ2-3; 9 bases line up with TRBD1. The CDR3 has 16 amino acids. V gave up 4 bases and J gave up 1 base; unmatched junction bases: 7. Germline CDR1 SGDLS, CDR2 YYNGEE. The CDR3 nucleotides are TGTGCCAGCAGCCCCCGGACAGGGGATCGCACAGATACGCAGTATTTT. Amino acid sequence: CASSPRTGDRTDTQYF. Full variable domain (outside the CDR3, taken from reference TRBV9 and TRBJ2-3): DSGVTQTPKHLITATGQRVTLRCSPRSGDLSVYWYQQSLDQGLQFLIQYYNGEERAKGNILERFSAQQFPDLHSELNLSSLELGDSALYFCASSPRTGDRTDTQYFGPGTRLTVL.

The sample holds a few counts of this clonotype. The V and J genes are TRBV13 and TRBJ2-7, with D possibly being TRBD1 or TRBD2 (5 bases each). CDR3 length equals 15 residues. Germline assignment: CDR1 PRHDT and CDR2 FYEKMQ (reference sequence). V lost 2 bases and J 3 bases, leaving 14 bases between the germline ends. Here the CDR3 DNA reads TGTGCCAGCAGCTTACAAGGGACCCCAAGCTACGAGCAGTACTTC. Protein product: CASSLQGTPSYEQYF.

This chain joins TRBV5-1 and TRBJ2-7, with D unclear. The CDR3 consists of 17 residues. V was clipped by 4 bases and J by 2 bases, with 22 bases between them. CDR1 and CDR2 (germline): SGHRS, YFSETQ. As DNA, the CDR3 is TGCGCCAGCAGCAAATTTACAGACCAAGGACCCACCTACGAGCAGTACTTC. Translated, it gives CASSKFTDQGPTYEQYF.

In this sample, this clonotype turned up many times. CDR3 coding DNA: TGTGCCAGCAGTTATGGAAGGGGGACCTTCACTGAAGCTTTCTTT. As protein: CASSYGRGTFTEAFF. J is TRBJ1-1 and V is TRBV6-1, with D perhaps matching TRBD1 (6 bases). Germline V gene sequence: CDR1 MNHNS, CDR2 SASEGT. CDR3 size: 15 residues. V was pared by 5 bases and J by 4 bases, with 17 bases between.

This chain links TRBV20-1 with TRBJ2-3, with 8 bases identical to TRBD2. The junction had 5 bases not matched to a gene; V was cut back by 6 bases and J by 0 bases. CDR3 size: 14 residues. The V gene's germline CDR1 is DFQATT and CDR2 SNEGSKA (reference sequence). CDR3 loop: CSAKAGGSTDTQYF. The CDR3 DNA follows: TGCAGTGCCAAGGCGGGAGGAAGCACAGATACGCAGTATTTT.

This clonotype was seen at least ten times. This chain connects TRBV28 to TRBJ2-3; tentatively, D is TRBD1 (6 bases). Germline V gene sequence: CDR1 MDHEN, CDR2 SYDVKM. Trimming stripped 6 bases from V and 2 bases from J, with 12 bases between. There are 14 residues in the CDR3. In DNA form, the CDR3 reads TGTGCCAGCAGCGGACAGACTTACACAGATACGCAGTATTTT. Translated, it gives CASSGQTYTDTQYF.

This clonotype has just a few counts. This rearrangement joins TRBV7-4 to TRBJ1-2; tentatively, D is TRBD1 (5 bases). This CDR3 has 14 amino acids. V gave up 5 bases and J gave up 4 bases, with 14 bases separating them. Per germline, CDR1 SGHVT and CDR2 SQSDAQ. CDR3 coding DNA: TGTGCCAGCAGCGACCGGGGGGGAGTCTATGGCTACACCTTC. It specifies CASSDRGGVYGYTF.

This clonotype was seen repeatedly, ten times or more. This chain links TRBV29-1 with TRBJ1-2, with TRBD1 matching over 7 bases. Germline V CDR1 and CDR2: SQVTM, ANQGSEA. V lost 4 bases and J lost 7; bases outside the gene matches: 6. The CDR3 has 12 amino acids. Here the CDR3 DNA reads TGCAGCGTTGCCGCGACAGGGTTTGGCTACACCTTC. This sequence encodes CSVAATGFGYTF.

This chain uses TRBV13 with TRBJ1-2, with 9 bases matching TRBD1. This CDR3 is 16 amino acids long. CDR1 and CDR2 (germline): PRHDT, FYEKMQ (reference sequence). V trimming: 5 bases; J trimming: 4 bases; junction bases outside the gene matches: 11. CDR3 amino acids: CASSPSPGTGTYGYTF. In DNA, the CDR3 is TGTGCCAGCAGCCCAAGTCCCGGGACAGGGACCTATGGCTACACCTTC.